The next 24 T cell receptor beta chains were all read from a single sample in a study of blood T cell repertoires in COVID-19. Sequencing was performed with immunoSEQ multiplex PCR; in TCRdb, only in-frame clones are kept and a portion is missing. This table holds under 70,000 clones, over 75% found once. Sequencing was done on a sample of peripheral blood. Receptors were obtained from a young woman with acute or convalescent COVID-19.

This chain uses TRBV6-1 with TRBJ2-7, with TRBD2 identical over 8 bases. Germline CDR1 is MNHNS and CDR2 is SASEGT. J lost 4 bases, V lost 2 bases, and 10 bases had no gene match. This CDR3 comprises 16 residues. The CDR3 region is CASSEWLAGAGYEQYF. The CDR3 bases are TGTGCCAGCAGTGAATGGCTAGCGGGTGCTGGGTACGAGCAGTACTTC.

V usage is TRBV7-2 and J usage is TRBJ2-1; 9 bases are a match to TRBD2. Trimming took 2 bases from V and 10 from J; bases not matched to a gene: 0. Germline CDR1 reads SGHTA; CDR2 reads FQGNSA. The CDR3 contains 12 residues. CDR3 in DNA: TGTGCCAGCAGCTTACTAGCGGGGGAGCAGTTCTTC. This translates into CASSLLAGEQFF.

V usage is TRBV13 and J usage is TRBJ1-1; a possible D gene is TRBD1 (5 bases). CDR1 and CDR2 (germline): PRHDT, FYEKMQ (reference sequence). The CDR3 has 14 residues. V shed 3 bases and J shed 1 base, with 9 bases lying between them. As DNA, the CDR3 is TGTGCCAGCAGCTTTCGGGGGGAGAACACTGAAGCTTTCTTT. Amino acids: CASSFRGENTEAFF.

This rearrangement joins TRBV14 to TRBJ2-1; perhaps TRBD1 as D (6 bases). The CDR3 contains 15 residues. Looked up from germline, CDR1 is SGHDN and CDR2 is FVKESK. V gave up 2 bases and J gave up 8 bases, with 16 bases separating them. The CDR3 protein is CASSQLQGSRDEQFF. Written as DNA, the CDR3 is TGTGCCAGCAGCCAACTACAGGGCTCGAGGGATGAGCAGTTCTTC. Full variable domain (missing parts from reference TRBV14 and TRBJ2-1): EAGVTQFPSHSVIEKGQTVTLRCDPISGHDNLYWYRRVMGKEIKFLLHFVKESKQDESGMPNNRFLAERTGGTYSTLKVQPAELEDSGVYFCASSQLQGSRDEQFFGPGTRLTVL.

The chain joins TRBV6-1 to TRBJ2-7; the match to TRBD2 covers 9 bases. With V trimmed by 1 base and J by 0 bases, 4 bases remained unmatched. Looked up from germline, CDR1 is MNHNS and CDR2 is SASEGT. The CDR3 covers 16 residues. CDR3 protein: CASSEVSGGSSYEQYF. The CDR3 DNA follows: TGTGCCAGCAGTGAAGTAAGCGGGGGGAGCTCCTACGAGCAGTACTTC.

This clone was counted a single time. The chain combines TRBV4-1 with TRBJ2-2; 7 nucleotides align to TRBD2. The germline V gene has CDR1 MGHRA and CDR2 YSYEKL. The junction had 6 bases not matched to a gene; V was cut back by 1 base and J by 1 base. The CDR3 spans 17 residues. CDR3 coding DNA: TGCGCCAGCAGCCAAGCAAGCTGGGGGGGGAACACCGGGGAGCTGTTTTTT. Encoded protein: CASSQASWGGNTGELFF.

The chain uses TRBV29-1 and TRBJ2-1; tentative D call: TRBD1 (6 bases). Germline lookup yields CDR1 SQVTM and CDR2 ANQGSEA. The CDR3 totals 16 residues. Trimming pared 1 base from V and 4 bases from J, leaving 17 bases between. The CDR3 DNA follows: TGCAGCGTTGAAGCCCCCCAGGGGTGGGCTTACAATGAGCAGTTCTTC. This encodes CSVEAPQGWAYNEQFF.

This chain links TRBV6-6 with TRBJ2-5, with D unclear. The length of the CDR3 is 13 residues. Between the trimmed V and J ends, which lost 0 bases and 2 bases, there was a span of 4 bases. The V gene's germline CDR1 is MNHNY and CDR2 SVGAGI (reference sequence). The CDR3 reads CASSYSGQETQYF. CDR3 DNA sequence: TGTGCCAGCAGTTACTCCGGTCAAGAGACCCAGTACTTC.

As for this clone: The same CDR3 is also encoded by other DNA sequences in this sample. The chain joins TRBV27 to TRBJ2-7; TRBD1 matches at 8 bases. V was pared by 6 bases and J by 2 bases, with 3 bases of the junction left unmatched. Per germline, CDR1 MNHEY and CDR2 SMNVEV (reference sequence). The CDR3 consists of 13 residues. CDR3 nucleotides: TGTGCCAGCAGCCGGGACAGGACCTACGAGCAGTACTTC. Protein: CASSRDRTYEQYF.

The rearrangement uses TRBV6-5 and TRBJ1-1; D gene ambiguous. The CDR3 spans 13 residues. V was cut by 0 bases and J by 1 base, with 3 bases left in between. Germline values: CDR1 MNHEY, CDR2 SVGAGI. The CDR3 sequence is CASSYSQNTEAFF. CDR3 sequence (DNA): TGTGCCAGCAGTTACTCACAGAACACTGAAGCTTTCTTT.

DNA for the CDR3: TGTGCCAGCAGTTACTCCACGGGGGGGGCTGATACGCAGTATTTT. This translates into CASSYSTGGADTQYF. The chain employs TRBV6-5 and TRBJ2-3, with 8 bases matching TRBD2. This CDR3 is built from 15 residues. CDR1 and CDR2 (germline): MNHEY, SVGAGI. The junction had 5 bases not matched to a gene; V was cut back by 0 bases and J by 6 bases.

The genes are TRBV5-5 and TRBJ2-4; 7 nucleotides align to TRBD2. The germline gives CDR1 SGHKS, CDR2 YYEKEE (reference sequence). The V segment lost 0 bases and the J segment 1 base; nucleotides outside the gene matches: 13. There are 19 residues in the CDR3. CDR3 amino acids: CASSLDGGRGTGAKNIQYF. In DNA, the CDR3 is TGTGCCAGCAGCTTGGACGGGGGGAGGGGTACGGGTGCCAAAAACATTCAGTACTTC. The full variable domain, with the rest looked up from reference TRBV5-5 and TRBJ2-4, is DAGVTQSPTHLIKTRGQQVTLRCSPISGHKSVSWYQQVLGQGPQFIFQYYEKEERGRGNFPDRFSARQFPNYSSELNVNALLLGDSALYLCASSLDGGRGTGAKNIQYFGAGTRLSVL.

V usage is TRBV6-1 and J usage is TRBJ1-1; 7 bases match TRBD1. This CDR3 spans 14 amino acids. The J segment lost 11 bases and the V segment lost 1 base, leaving 10 bases of the junction unmatched. Germline values: CDR1 MNHNS, CDR2 SASEGT. The DNA for the CDR3 is TGTGCCAGCAGTGAAGGGGAGAGGGGGCGGAGGGCTTTCTTT. It codes for CASSEGERGRRAFF.

V gene TRBV30 combines with J gene TRBJ1-2, with TRBD1 as a possible D gene (5 bases). Germline V lookup: CDR1 GTSNPN, CDR2 SVGIG (reference sequence). Trimming shortened V by 0 bases and J by 4 bases, and 9 bases separated the two germline ends. This CDR3 has 13 residues. The CDR3 protein is CAWSVGQTYGYTF. CDR3 DNA sequence: TGTGCCTGGAGTGTGGGGCAGACCTATGGCTACACCTTC.

The chain is built from TRBV10-3 and TRBJ1-2; 8 nucleotides line up with TRBD1. The CDR3 sequence is 15 residues long. Germline V CDR1 and CDR2: ENHRY, SYGVKD. Trimming cost V 4 bases and J 5 bases; bases outside gene matches: 9. The DNA for the CDR3 is TGTGCCATCAGTGGGACGGACAGGGCCCAGTATGGCTACACCTTC. Protein product: CAISGTDRAQYGYTF.

This chain joins TRBV18 and TRBJ1-1, with D hard to call. This CDR3 is built from 14 residues. The germline CDR1 and CDR2 sequences are KGHSH and LQKENI. The germline V and J ends were trimmed by 3 bases and 4 bases, with 12 bases remaining between them. CDR3 protein: CASSPTPQSTEAFF. The CDR3 coding sequence is TGTGCCAGCTCACCGACACCTCAGAGCACTGAAGCTTTCTTT.

This chain joins TRBV29-1 and TRBJ2-6, with 7 nucleotides matching TRBD2. The CDR3 totals 16 residues. Germline V gene sequence: CDR1 SQVTM, CDR2 ANQGSEA. V lost 5 bases and J lost 2; bases outside the gene matches: 9. The CDR3 spells CSVFSAGRAGANVLTF. Here the CDR3 DNA reads TGCAGCGTTTTTTCGGCAGGGAGGGCTGGGGCCAACGTCCTGACTTTC.

V gene TRBV2 combines with J gene TRBJ1-2; the D gene is possibly TRBD1 (6 bases). This CDR3 has 15 amino acids. Trimming took 3 bases from V and 8 from J, leaving 19 bases between them. CDR1 and CDR2 (germline): SNHLY, FYNNEI. In nucleotides, the CDR3 is TGTGCCAGCAGTGAGACCACTACAGGGTCTGACGGCTACACCTTC. It is translated as CASSETTTGSDGYTF. Using reference TRBV2 and TRBJ1-2 for the parts outside the CDR3, the full variable domain is EPEVTQTPSHQVTQMGQEVILRCVPISNHLYFYWYRQILGQKVEFLVSFYNNEISEKSEIFDDQFSVERPDGSNFTLKIRSTKLEDSAMYFCASSETTTGSDGYTFGSGTRLTVV.

The V gene is TRBV6-1, the J gene TRBJ1-1; TRBD1 might be the D (5 bases). Germline loops: CDR1 MNHNS, CDR2 SASEGT. The CDR3 has 14 amino acids. Trimming removed 1 base from V and 3 bases from J, with 9 bases in between. CDR3 coding DNA: TGTGCCAGCAGTGAAGTGGGGGGGTACACTGAAGCTTTCTTT. It codes for CASSEVGGYTEAFF.

The J gene is TRBJ1-2, the V gene TRBV9; 7 bases fit TRBD1. The CDR3 runs 14 residues. V lost 4 bases to trimming and J lost 0 bases; unmatched junction nucleotides: 3. The V gene's germline CDR1 is SGDLS and CDR2 YYNGEE. The CDR3 sequence: CASSRDSTNYGYTF. Here the CDR3 DNA reads TGTGCCAGCAGCCGGGACAGCACTAACTATGGCTACACCTTC.

V is TRBV4-3 and J is TRBJ2-7; TRBD1 matches at 7 bases. The CDR3 loop spans 14 amino acids. The junction had 2 bases not matched to a gene; V was cut back by 0 bases and J by 3 bases. Germline V gene sequence: CDR1 LGHNA, CDR2 YSLEER. CDR3 sequence reads: CASSQDRDSYEQYF. The CDR3 coding sequence is TGCGCCAGCAGCCAAGATAGGGACAGCTACGAGCAGTACTTC.

About this clone itself: The junction does not match germline at one end; this may be a read error. This chain links TRBV29-1 with TRBJ1-4; D unresolved. Germline V gene sequence: CDR1 SQVTM, CDR2 ANQGSEA. CDR3 length equals 11 residues. The DNA for the CDR3 is TGCGGCGTTGTCGTTAATGAAAAACTGTTTTTT. Its protein is CGVVVNEKLFF. The entire variable domain, with the rest obtained from reference TRBV29-1 and TRBJ1-4, is as follows: SAVISQKPSRDICQRGTSLTIQCQVDSQVTMMFWYRQQPGQSLTLIATANQGSEATYESGFVIDKFPISRPNLTFSTLTVSNMSPEDSSIYLCGVVVNEKLFFGSGTQLSVL.

This clone was recorded once. This chain joins TRBV15 and TRBJ2-5, with 8 positions matching TRBD1. The CDR3 has 14 amino acids. Germline trimming cut 3 bases from V and 4 bases from J; bases unmatched to any gene: 4. CDR1 LNHNV and CDR2 YYDKDF come from the germline V gene (reference sequence). CDR3 nucleotide sequence: TGTGCCACCAGCAGGATGACAGGGGTAGAGACCCAGTACTTC. Translating gives CATSRMTGVETQYF. Complete variable domain (other parts from reference TRBV15 and TRBJ2-5): DAMVIQNPRYQVTQFGKPVTLSCSQTLNHNVMYWYQQKSSQAPKLLFHYYDKDFNNEADTPDNFQSRRPNTSFCFLDIRSPGLGDTAMYLCATSRMTGVETQYFGPGTRLLVL.

A word on this clone: At one boundary the junction diverges from the germline segment, which might be a read error. Distinct nucleotide sequences in the sample also encode this CDR3. The rearrangement links TRBV19 to TRBJ1-5; no firm D call. Germline assignment: CDR1 LNHDA and CDR2 SQIVND (reference sequence). This CDR3 is 15 amino acids long. The CDR3 here is CASSIGGDSNQPQHF. CDR3 sequence (DNA): TGCGCCAGTAGTATTGGAGGAGATAGCAATCAGCCCCAGCATTTT.